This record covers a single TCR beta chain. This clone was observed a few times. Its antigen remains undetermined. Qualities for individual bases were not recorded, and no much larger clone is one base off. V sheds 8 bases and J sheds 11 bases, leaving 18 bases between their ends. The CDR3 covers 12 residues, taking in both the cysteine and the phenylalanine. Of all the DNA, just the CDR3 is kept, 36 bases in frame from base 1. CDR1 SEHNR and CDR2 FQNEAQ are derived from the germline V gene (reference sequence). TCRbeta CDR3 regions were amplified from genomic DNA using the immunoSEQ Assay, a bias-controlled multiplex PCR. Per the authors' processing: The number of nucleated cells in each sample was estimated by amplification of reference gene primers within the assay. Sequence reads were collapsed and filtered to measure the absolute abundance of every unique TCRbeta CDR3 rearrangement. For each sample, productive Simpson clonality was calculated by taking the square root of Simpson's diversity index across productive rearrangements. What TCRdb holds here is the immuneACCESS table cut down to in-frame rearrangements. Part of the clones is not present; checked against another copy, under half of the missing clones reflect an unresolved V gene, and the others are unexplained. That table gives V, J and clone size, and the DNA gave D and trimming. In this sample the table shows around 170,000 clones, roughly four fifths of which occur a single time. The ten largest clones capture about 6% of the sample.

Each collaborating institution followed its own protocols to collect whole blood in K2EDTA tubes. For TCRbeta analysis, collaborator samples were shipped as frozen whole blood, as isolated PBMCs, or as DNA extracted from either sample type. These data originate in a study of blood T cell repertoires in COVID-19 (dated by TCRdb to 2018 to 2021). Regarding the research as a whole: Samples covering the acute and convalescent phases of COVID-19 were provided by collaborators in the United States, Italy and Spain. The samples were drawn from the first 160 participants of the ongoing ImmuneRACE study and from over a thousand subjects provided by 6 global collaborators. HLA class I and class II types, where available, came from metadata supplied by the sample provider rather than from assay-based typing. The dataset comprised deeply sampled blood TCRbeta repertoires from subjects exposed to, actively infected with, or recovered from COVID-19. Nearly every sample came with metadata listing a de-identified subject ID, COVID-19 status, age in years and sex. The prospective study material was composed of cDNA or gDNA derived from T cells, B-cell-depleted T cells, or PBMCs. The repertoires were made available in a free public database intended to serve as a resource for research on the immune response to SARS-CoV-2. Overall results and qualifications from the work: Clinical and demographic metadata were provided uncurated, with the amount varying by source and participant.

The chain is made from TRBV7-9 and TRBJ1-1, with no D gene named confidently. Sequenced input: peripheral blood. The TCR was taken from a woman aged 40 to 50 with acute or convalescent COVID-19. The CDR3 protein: CASWEVVIGAFF. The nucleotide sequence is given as TGTGCCAGCTGGGAGGTGGTCATAGGGGCTTTCTTT.